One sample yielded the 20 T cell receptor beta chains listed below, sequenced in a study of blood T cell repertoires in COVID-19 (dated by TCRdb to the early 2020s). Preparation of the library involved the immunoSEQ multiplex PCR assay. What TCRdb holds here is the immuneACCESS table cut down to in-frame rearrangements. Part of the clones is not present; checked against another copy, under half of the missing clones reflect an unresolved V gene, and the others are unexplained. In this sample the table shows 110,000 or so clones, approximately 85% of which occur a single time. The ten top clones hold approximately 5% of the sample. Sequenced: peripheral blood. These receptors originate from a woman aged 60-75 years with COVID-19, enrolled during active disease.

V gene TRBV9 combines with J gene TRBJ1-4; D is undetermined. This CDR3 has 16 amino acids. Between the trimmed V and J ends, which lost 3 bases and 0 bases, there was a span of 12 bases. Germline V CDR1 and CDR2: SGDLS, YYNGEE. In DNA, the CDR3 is TGTGCCAGCAGCGGAGAGGCGCCCACAACTAATGAAAAACTGTTTTTT. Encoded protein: CASSGEAPTTNEKLFF.

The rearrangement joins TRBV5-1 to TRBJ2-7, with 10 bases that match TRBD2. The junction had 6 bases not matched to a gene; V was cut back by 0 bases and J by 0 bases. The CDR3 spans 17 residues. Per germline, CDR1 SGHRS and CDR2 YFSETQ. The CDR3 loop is CASSLGSSGGHSYEQYF. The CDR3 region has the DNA TGCGCCAGCAGCTTGGGGTCTAGCGGGGGCCACTCCTACGAGCAGTACTTC.

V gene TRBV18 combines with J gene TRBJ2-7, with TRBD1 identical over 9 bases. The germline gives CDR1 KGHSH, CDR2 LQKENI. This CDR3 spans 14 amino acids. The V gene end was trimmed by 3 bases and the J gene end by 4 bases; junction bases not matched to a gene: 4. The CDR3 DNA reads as TGTGCCAGCTCACCCCGGGACAGGGTTTACGAGCAGTACTTC. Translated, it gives CASSPRDRVYEQYF.

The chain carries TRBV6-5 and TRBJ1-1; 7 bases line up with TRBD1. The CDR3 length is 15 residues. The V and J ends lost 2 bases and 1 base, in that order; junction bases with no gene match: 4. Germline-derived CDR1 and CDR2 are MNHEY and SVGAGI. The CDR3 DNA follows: TGTGCCAGCAGTTACATTGGGACAGCGAACACTGAAGCTTTCTTT. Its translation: CASSYIGTANTEAFF.

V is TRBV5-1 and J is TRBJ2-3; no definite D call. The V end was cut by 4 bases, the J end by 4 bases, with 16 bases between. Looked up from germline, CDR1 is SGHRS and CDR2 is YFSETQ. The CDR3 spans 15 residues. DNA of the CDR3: TGCGCCAGCAGCGTGGAGCCACAGATCGCAGATACGCAGTATTTT. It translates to CASSVEPQIADTQYF.

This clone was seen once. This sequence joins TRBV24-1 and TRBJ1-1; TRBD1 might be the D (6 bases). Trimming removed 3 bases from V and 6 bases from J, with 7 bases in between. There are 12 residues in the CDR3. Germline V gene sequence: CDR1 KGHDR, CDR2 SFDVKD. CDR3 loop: CATSDRTAEAFF. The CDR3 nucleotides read TGTGCCACCAGTGATAGGACAGCTGAAGCTTTCTTT.

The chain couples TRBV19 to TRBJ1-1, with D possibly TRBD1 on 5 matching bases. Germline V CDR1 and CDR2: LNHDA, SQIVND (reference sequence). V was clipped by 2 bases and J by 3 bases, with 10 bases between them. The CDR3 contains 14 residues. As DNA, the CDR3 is TGTGCCAGTAGTATATTGGGGGAGGACACTGAAGCTTTCTTT. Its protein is CASSILGEDTEAFF. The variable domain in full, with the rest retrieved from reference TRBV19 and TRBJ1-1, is DGGITQSPKYLFRKEGQNVTLSCEQNLNHDAMYWYRQDPGQGLRLIYYSQIVNDFQKGDIAEGYSVSREKKESFPLTVTSAQKNPTAFYLCASSILGEDTEAFFGQGTRLTVV.

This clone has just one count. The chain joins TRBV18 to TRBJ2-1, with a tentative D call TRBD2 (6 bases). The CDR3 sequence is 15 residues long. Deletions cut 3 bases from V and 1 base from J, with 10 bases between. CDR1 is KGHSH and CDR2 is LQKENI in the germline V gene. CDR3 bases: TGTGCCAGCTCACCGACTAGTGGGTCCTACAATGAGCAGTTCTTC. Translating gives CASSPTSGSYNEQFF.

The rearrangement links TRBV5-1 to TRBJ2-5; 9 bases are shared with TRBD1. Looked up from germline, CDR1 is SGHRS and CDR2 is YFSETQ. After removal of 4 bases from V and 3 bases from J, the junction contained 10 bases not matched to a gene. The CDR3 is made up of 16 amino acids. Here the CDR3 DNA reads TGCGCCAGCAGCCCGGGACAGGGAACTTCAAAAGAGACCCAGTACTTC. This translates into CASSPGQGTSKETQYF.

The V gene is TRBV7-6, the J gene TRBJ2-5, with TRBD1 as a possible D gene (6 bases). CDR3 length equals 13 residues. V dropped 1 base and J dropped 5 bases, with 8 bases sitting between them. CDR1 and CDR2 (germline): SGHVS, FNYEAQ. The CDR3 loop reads CASSLDRVETQYF. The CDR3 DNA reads TGTGCCAGCAGCTTAGACAGGGTTGAGACCCAGTACTTC.

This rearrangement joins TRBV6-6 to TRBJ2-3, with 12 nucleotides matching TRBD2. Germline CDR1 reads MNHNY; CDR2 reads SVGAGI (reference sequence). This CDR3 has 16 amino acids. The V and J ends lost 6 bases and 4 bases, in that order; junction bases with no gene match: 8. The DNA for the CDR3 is TGTGCCAGCAGCTACCCACTAGCGGGGGGTGCAGATACGCAGTATTTT. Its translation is CASSYPLAGGADTQYF.

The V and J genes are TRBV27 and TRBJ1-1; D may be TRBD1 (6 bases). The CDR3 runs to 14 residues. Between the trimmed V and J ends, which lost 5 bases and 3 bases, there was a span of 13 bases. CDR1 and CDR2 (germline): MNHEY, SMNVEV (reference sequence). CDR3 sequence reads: CASSPSTGYTEAFF. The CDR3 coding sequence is TGTGCCAGCAGTCCATCGACAGGCTACACTGAAGCTTTCTTT.

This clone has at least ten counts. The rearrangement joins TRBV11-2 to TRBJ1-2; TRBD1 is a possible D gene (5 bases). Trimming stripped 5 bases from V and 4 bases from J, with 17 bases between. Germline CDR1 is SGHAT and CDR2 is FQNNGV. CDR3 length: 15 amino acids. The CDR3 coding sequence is TGTGCCAGCAGCGCCCGGGAGGGGAGCACCTATGGCTACACCTTC. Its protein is CASSAREGSTYGYTF.

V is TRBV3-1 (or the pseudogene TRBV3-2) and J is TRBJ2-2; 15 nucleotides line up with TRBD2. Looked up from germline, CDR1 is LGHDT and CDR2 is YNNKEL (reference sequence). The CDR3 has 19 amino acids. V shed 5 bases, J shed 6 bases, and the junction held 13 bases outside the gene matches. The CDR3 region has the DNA TGTGCCAGCAGCAAGCCTCGGACTAGCGGGGGGGCTTCCCCCGGGGAGCTGTTTTTT. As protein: CASSKPRTSGGASPGELFF.

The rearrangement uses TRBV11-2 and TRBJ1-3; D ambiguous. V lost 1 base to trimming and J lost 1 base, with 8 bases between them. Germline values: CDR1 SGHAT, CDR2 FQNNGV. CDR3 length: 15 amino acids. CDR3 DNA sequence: TGTGCCAGCAGCTTAGGAGGGAGGTCTGGAAACACCATATATTTT. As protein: CASSLGGRSGNTIYF. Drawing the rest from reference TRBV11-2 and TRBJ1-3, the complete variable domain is EAGVAQSPRYKIIEKRQSVAFWCNPISGHATLYWYQQILGQGPKLLIQFQNNGVVDDSQLPKDRFSAERLKGVDSTLKIQPAKLEDSAVYLCASSLGGRSGNTIYFGEGSWLTVV.

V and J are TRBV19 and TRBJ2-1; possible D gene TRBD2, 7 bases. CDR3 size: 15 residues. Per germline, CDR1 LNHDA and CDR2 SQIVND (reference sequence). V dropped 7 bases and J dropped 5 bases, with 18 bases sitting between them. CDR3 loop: CASTSGGADDNEQFF. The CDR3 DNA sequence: TGTGCCAGTACCTCTGGGGGGGCCGACGACAATGAGCAGTTCTTC.

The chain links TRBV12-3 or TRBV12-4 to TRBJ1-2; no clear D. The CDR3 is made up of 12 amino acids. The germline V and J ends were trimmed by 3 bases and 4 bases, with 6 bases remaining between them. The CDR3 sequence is CASSLEGYGYTF. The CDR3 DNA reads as TGTGCCAGCAGTTTGGAGGGCTATGGCTACACCTTC.

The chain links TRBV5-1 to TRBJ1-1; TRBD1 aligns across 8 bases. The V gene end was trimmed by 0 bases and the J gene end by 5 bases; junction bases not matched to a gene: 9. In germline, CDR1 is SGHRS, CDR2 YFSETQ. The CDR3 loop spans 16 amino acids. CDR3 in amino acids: CASSLGQGADLTEAFF. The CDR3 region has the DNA TGCGCCAGCAGCTTGGGGCAGGGGGCGGATTTGACTGAAGCTTTCTTT.

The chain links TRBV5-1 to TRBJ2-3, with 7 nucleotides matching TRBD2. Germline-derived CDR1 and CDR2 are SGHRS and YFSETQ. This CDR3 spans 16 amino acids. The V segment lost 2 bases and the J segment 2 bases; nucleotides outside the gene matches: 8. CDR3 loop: CASSFHASGYTDTQYF. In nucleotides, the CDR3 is TGCGCCAGCAGCTTCCACGCTAGCGGTTACACAGATACGCAGTATTTT.

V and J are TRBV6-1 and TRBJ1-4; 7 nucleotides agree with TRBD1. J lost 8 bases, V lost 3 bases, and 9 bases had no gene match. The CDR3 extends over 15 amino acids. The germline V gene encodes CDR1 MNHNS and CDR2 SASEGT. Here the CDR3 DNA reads TGTGCCAGCAGTGATAGACAGGGACGGAGCGAAAAACTGTTTTTT. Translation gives CASSDRQGRSEKLFF.